These 9 T cell receptor beta chains were sequenced from one sample in a study of T-cell memory formation after mild COVID-19. TCRdb called the 5' RACE reads again in MiXCR, with one record for every CDR3 protein. The table shows around 400,000 distinct CDR3 sequences, with less than 25% occurring only once. Sequencing was carried out using PBMCs or a T cell subset sorted from them (not recorded which). The source is an adult woman who had mild COVID-19 (a few samples of this study predate the infection). Cell type and time point are not known.

The V gene is TRBV7-9, the J gene TRBJ2-1, with 10 nucleotides matching TRBD2. From germline, CDR1 is SEHNR and CDR2 FQNEAQ (reference sequence). This CDR3 spans 15 amino acids. V trimming: 3 bases; J trimming: 6 bases; junction bases outside the gene matches: 5. The CDR3 DNA follows: TGTGCCAGCAGCTTCTTAATAGCGGGGGGCAATGAGCAGTTCTTC. It yields the protein CASSFLIAGGNEQFF.

In its sample, this clonotype was seen a few times. The V and J genes are TRBV2 and TRBJ2-1, with 8 bases fitting TRBD2. Germline CDR1 and CDR2: SNHLY and FYNNEI. V gave up 6 bases and J gave up 12 bases; unmatched junction bases: 16. The CDR3 contains 15 residues. The CDR3 spells CASSASTYSGGRQFF. In DNA form, the CDR3 reads TGTGCCAGCAGCGCGTCCACATATTCGGGGGGGCGGCAGTTCTTC.

This clonotype has a handful of counts. The genes are TRBV20-1 and TRBJ2-1; D gene unclear. Germline V gives CDR1 DFQATT, CDR2 SNEGSKA (reference sequence). Trimming left V 0 bases short and J 8 bases short, with 8 bases between. The CDR3 consists of 12 residues. CDR3 protein: CSARDRPHEQFF. CDR3 sequence (DNA): TGCAGTGCTAGAGATCGGCCCCATGAGCAGTTCTTC.

This clonotype has just a few counts. The CDR3 region has the DNA TGTGCCAGCAGCTTAGAACTGACAGGGGAGAACACTGAAGCTTTCTTT. As protein: CASSLELTGENTEAFF. This sequence joins TRBV11-2 and TRBJ1-1; 8 nucleotides agree with TRBD1. Per germline, CDR1 SGHAT and CDR2 FQNNGV. The CDR3 contains 16 residues. Losses at the gene ends were 0 bases for V and 1 base for J; bases not matched to a gene: 4.

The V and J genes are TRBV29-1 and TRBJ1-1; D perhaps matches TRBD1 (6 bases). Trimming removed 4 bases at V and 8 bases at J, with 17 bases between. The CDR3 is 13 amino acids. Per germline, CDR1 SQVTM and CDR2 ANQGSEA. CDR3 DNA: TGCAGCGTTGCCTCAGGGGCTCCTCACGAAGCTTTCTTT. Protein: CSVASGAPHEAFF. Full variable domain (remainder filled in from reference TRBV29-1 and TRBJ1-1): SAVISQKPSRDICQRGTSLTIQCQVDSQVTMMFWYRQQPGQSLTLIATANQGSEATYESGFVIDKFPISRPNLTFSTLTVSNMSPEDSSIYLCSVASGAPHEAFFGQGTRLTVV.

The chain recombines TRBV12-3 or TRBV12-4 with TRBJ1-5; tentative D call: TRBD1 (6 bases). Trimming took off 5 bases at V and 6 bases at J, with 17 bases between the two ends. This CDR3 comprises 15 residues. This CDR3 reads CASSAAPGAGQPQHF. The DNA of the CDR3 is TGTGCCAGCAGTGCAGCCCCAGGGGCCGGTCAGCCCCAGCATTTT.

This chain connects TRBV5-1 to TRBJ2-5, with 7 bases lining up with TRBD2. The V and J ends lost 4 bases and 3 bases, in that order; junction bases with no gene match: 6. The germline CDR1 and CDR2 sequences are SGHRS and YFSETQ. The CDR3 totals 14 residues. CDR3 coding DNA: TGCGCCAGCAGCGGGGGGGGTGCAGAAGAGACCCAGTACTTC. Translation gives CASSGGGAEETQYF.

The gene calls are TRBV5-6 and TRBJ2-1; 9 positions match TRBD1. This CDR3 spans 15 amino acids. From germline, CDR1 is SGHDT and CDR2 YYEEEE. The V gene end was trimmed by 4 bases and the J gene end by 10 bases; junction bases not matched to a gene: 12. The CDR3 DNA reads as TGTGCCAGCAGCCAGCACCCAACAGGGGGCTGGGAGCAGTTCTTC. Its protein is CASSQHPTGGWEQFF.

In its sample, this clonotype was seen once. The chain employs TRBV11-1 and TRBJ2-2, with 8 bases that match TRBD2. This CDR3 is 16 amino acids long. CDR1 and CDR2 (germline): SGHAT, FQDESV (reference sequence). The V and J ends lost 5 bases and 2 bases, in that order; junction bases with no gene match: 7. CDR3 protein: CASSGGSGTNTGELFF. The CDR3 bases are TGTGCCAGCAGCGGGGGTAGCGGGACTAACACCGGGGAGCTGTTTTTT.